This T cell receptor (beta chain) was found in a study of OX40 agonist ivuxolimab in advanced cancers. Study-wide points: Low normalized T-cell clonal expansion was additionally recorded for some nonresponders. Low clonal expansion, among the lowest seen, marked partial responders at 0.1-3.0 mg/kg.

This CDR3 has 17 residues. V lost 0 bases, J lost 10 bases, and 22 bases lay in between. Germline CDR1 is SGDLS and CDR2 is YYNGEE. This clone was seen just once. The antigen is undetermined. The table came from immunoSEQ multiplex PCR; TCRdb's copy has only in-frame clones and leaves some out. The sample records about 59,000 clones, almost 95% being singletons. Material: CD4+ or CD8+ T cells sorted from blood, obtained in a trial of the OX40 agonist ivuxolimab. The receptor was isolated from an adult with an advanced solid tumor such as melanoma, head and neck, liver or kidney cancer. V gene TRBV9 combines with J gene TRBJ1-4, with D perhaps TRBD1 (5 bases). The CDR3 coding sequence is TGTGCCAGCAGCGTAGACTCCTCGAGGGACGGGCTGGGAAAACTGTTTTTT. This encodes CASSVDSSRDGLGKLFF.